These 5 T cell receptor beta chains came from one sample sequenced in a study of T cell clonality in common variable immunodeficiency. Here immunoSEQ multiplex PCR was the method, and the copy in TCRdb shows in-frame clones only, minus some. The sample shows over 30,000 clones, no singletons; the ten largest hold over 5%. Study-level findings and limits: In common variable immunodeficiency, TCR beta chains reportedly carried fewer deletions and N-nucleotide insertions.

Antigens of these TCRs are unknown. The sample was peripheral blood mononuclear cells. The receptors shown here come from a human donor with common variable immunodeficiency.

This clone was counted between two and nine times. The missing CDR3 end, 3 residues past where the read stops, is filled in from the germline J gene. The rearrangement joins TRBV30 to TRBJ1-2; 7 bases are a match to TRBD1. This CDR3 region has 13 residues. Germline values: CDR1 GTSNPN, CDR2 SVGIG (reference sequence). Incomplete CDR3 DNA: TGTGCCTGGAGCACTACAGGGGCGTCGGGC. This codes for CAWSTTGASG. The full CDR3 sequence reads CAWSTTGASGYTF.

By share, this clone ranks as medium-sized. The read terminates 3 residues before the CDR3 end, so the remaining end is supplied by the germline J gene. The rearrangement links TRBV20-1 to TRBJ2-3, with 9 bases lining up with TRBD1. Per germline, CDR1 DFQATT and CDR2 SNEGSKA (reference sequence). The junction had 8 bases not matched to a gene; V was cut back by 5 bases and J by 2 bases. CDR3 length: 15 amino acids. CDR3: CSASSGTGNTDTQYF. CDR3 bases read: TGCAGTGCTTCTTCCGGGACAGGGAACACAGATACG.

Worth noting for this clone: Read sequence stops 3 residues before the CDR3 end, and the germline J gene provides the missing end. The rearrangement joins TRBV19 to TRBJ1-1, with a tentative D call TRBD1 (5 bases). CDR1 is LNHDA, CDR2 SQIVND, per germline (reference sequence). CDR3 length: 14 residues. Here the CDR3 reads CASSIPDFLRGAFF. The part of the CDR3 DNA that was read is TGTGCCAGTAGTATACCCGACTTTCTCCGGGGG.

This clone has more than one count but fewer than ten. The sequence runs out 3 residues before the end of the CDR3; the remainder is reconstructed from the germline J gene. The chain combines TRBV7-2 with TRBJ2-2; D perhaps matches TRBD2 (6 bases). CDR3 length equals 15 residues. Germline V gene lookup returns CDR1 SGHTA and CDR2 FQGNSA. With 3 bases removed from V and 5 bases from J, the gap between germline ends came to 13 bases. CDR3 sequence reads: CASSFRSLATGELFF. CDR3 DNA (partial): TGTGCCAGCAGCTTTAGGTCTCTAGCGACCGGGGAG.

This clone was seen more than once but under ten times. The observed sequence ends 3 residues before the CDR3 terminus, with the missing tail filled in from the germline J gene. This chain connects TRBV19 to TRBJ1-5; 10 bases map to TRBD1. CDR3 length equals 18 residues. The V segment lost 3 bases and the J segment 0 bases; nucleotides outside the gene matches: 8. The germline gives CDR1 LNHDA, CDR2 SQIVND (reference sequence). CDR3 residues: CASSMGTGVYYSNQPQHF. Partial CDR3 DNA: TGTGCCAGTAGTATGGGGACAGGGGTATACTATAGCAATCAGCCC.